The source of this T cell receptor (beta chain) is a study of control samples from healthy donors and cancer patients. V lost 5 bases and J 4 bases, leaving 17 bases between the germline ends. The germline gives CDR1 GTSNPN, CDR2 SVGIG (reference sequence). The CDR3 extends over 14 amino acids. Assay used: immunoSEQ multiplex PCR; TCRdb lists only in-frame clones, some missing. Here the sample spans about 100,000 clones, more than 75% being singletons. The sequence was collected from a woman in her 50s in good health. Specimen: blood. The chain uses TRBV30 and TRBJ2-5, with D tentatively TRBD1 or TRBD2 (5 bases each). The CDR3 DNA reads as TGTGCCTGGGGTTGGTATGGGGGTGGAGAGACCCAGTACTTC. This translates into CAWGWYGGGETQYF.